The present T cell receptor beta chain was sequenced within a study of T cell changes during pregnancy in multiple sclerosis. Here immunoSEQ multiplex PCR was the method, and the copy in TCRdb shows in-frame clones only, minus some. The sample yields roughly 23,000 clones, around 87% seen once. CDR3 length: 18 residues. The V gene end was trimmed by 4 bases and the J gene end by 3 bases; junction bases not matched to a gene: 10. Looked up from germline, CDR1 is SGHRS and CDR2 is YFSETQ. Sample: CD4+ T cells from peripheral blood mononuclear cells, taken in the second trimester of pregnancy. The chain combines TRBV5-1 with TRBJ2-3, with 14 bases matching TRBD2. The sequence was collected from a female donor in good health, enrolled as a control in a pregnancy study. The DNA of the CDR3 is TGCGCCAGCAGCGCAAGGACTAGCGGGGGGCTCTTTACAGATACGCAGTATTTT. This gives the protein CASSARTSGGLFTDTQYF.